This T cell receptor (beta chain) stems from a study of T-cell memory formation after mild COVID-19. For the study at large: TCR clusters mostly belonged to single donors. Study observations and caveats: The study found balanced CD4/CD8 in clones contracting day 15 to 85 and a CD4+ lean in later expanders.

There are a few counts of this clonotype. Its antigen is not identified. Unmatched junction bases numbered 6, after V lost 4 bases and J lost 2 bases. The CDR3 totals 15 residues. CDR1 and CDR2 from the germline V gene are KGHDR and SFDVKD. cDNA libraries for TCR alpha and TCR beta, carrying sample barcodes and UMIs, came from 5'RACE with constant-segment primers. MiXCR, applied by TCRdb to the 5' RACE reads, yields one record per CDR3 protein. The sample yields hundreds of thousands of distinct CDR3 sequences, around 15% seen once. V gene TRBV24-1 combines with J gene TRBJ2-7; 8 positions match TRBD1. The sample was PBMCs or a T cell subset sorted from them (not recorded which). This TCR was sampled from an adult woman who had mild COVID-19 (a few samples of this study predate the infection). Cell type and time point are not known. This CDR3 reads CATSDSGQGAYEQYF. The CDR3 coding sequence is TGTGCCACCAGTGACTCCGGACAGGGCGCCTACGAGCAGTACTTC.